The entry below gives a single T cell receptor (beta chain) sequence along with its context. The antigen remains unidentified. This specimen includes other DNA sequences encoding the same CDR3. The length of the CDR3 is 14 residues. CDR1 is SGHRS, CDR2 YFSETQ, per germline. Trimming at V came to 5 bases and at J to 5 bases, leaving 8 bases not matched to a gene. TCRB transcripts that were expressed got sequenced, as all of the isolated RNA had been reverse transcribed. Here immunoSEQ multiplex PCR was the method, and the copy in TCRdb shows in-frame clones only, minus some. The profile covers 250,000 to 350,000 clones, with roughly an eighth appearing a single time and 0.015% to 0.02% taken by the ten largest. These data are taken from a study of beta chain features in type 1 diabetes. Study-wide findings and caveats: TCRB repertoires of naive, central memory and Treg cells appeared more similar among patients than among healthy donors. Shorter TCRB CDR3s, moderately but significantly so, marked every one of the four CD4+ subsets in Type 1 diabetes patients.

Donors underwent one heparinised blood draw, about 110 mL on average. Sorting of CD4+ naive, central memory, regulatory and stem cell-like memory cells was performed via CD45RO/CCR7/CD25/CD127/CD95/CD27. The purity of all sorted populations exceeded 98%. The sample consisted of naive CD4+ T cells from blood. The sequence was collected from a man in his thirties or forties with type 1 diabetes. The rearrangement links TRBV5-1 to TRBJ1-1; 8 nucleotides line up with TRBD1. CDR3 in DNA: TGCGCCAGCAGTTCCGGACAGGGCAGGACTGAAGCTTTCTTT. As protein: CASSSGQGRTEAFF.